This entry features one T cell receptor (beta chain) sequence. The data originate from a study of blood T cell repertoires in COVID-19. Study summary: T cells, B-cell-depleted T cells, or PBMCs provided the cDNA or gDNA that served as material.

Source study methods: Estimation of nucleated cell counts was performed using reference gene primer amplification. The protocol was immunoSEQ multiplex PCR, while the TCRdb copy is restricted to in-frame clones and leaves out a portion. V and J calls and clone size come straight from that table; D and trimming were deduced from the DNA. The data show approximately 190,000 clones, with 82% seen just once and approximately 7.8% held by the top ten. This CDR3 is 15 amino acids long. Trimming stripped 0 bases from V and 4 bases from J, with 15 bases between. The germline V gene has CDR1 GTSNPN and CDR2 SVGIG (reference sequence). Seattle patient enrollment occurred during active infection, with longitudinal follow-up thereafter.

The rearrangement links TRBV30 to TRBJ1-2; a possible D gene is TRBD1 (5 bases). The sequencing sample was made of peripheral blood. This receptor was taken from a woman aged 55 to 70 with COVID-19, enrolled during active disease. CDR3 bases: TGTGCCTGGAGTGTTATGGGGCTAACTCCCTATGGCTACACCTTC. Protein product: CAWSVMGLTPYGYTF.